The source of this TCR beta chain is a study of shared clonotypes between healthy human individuals. Study in general: The study enrolled a couple of women and three men aged 18 to 49. Study-wide points: In general, naive subsets displayed greater estimated richness than memory subsets did. In this cohort, only blood was sampled, and tissue repertoires likely differ.

About this clone: Its target is not known.

Using about 220 ng DNA, some 30,000 T cell genomes, the sorted-subset replicate PCRs were run. Some clones are missing from TCRdb's copy, which holds only in-frame ones; the method was immunoSEQ multiplex PCR. Among some 2 million clones listed, 85% to 95% were seen once. Between the trimmed V and J ends, which lost 6 bases and 4 bases, there was a span of 12 bases. Germline V CDR1 and CDR2: ENHRY, SYGVKD. The CDR3 is made up of 13 amino acids. This TCR was recovered from a man aged 18 to 30 in good health. The V and J genes are TRBV10-3 and TRBJ2-5; D might be TRBD1 or TRBD2, each matching 5 bases. Sequenced material: naive CD4+ T cells sorted from blood. As to subset: CD45RA+ positively selected. The CDR3 protein is CAISQAGRETQYF. CDR3 bases: TGTGCCATCAGCCAGGCAGGGAGAGAGACCCAGTACTTC.